Described below is a single T cell receptor beta chain sequence and its context. Its antigen remains unknown. This CDR3 contains 14 residues. Germline V gene lookup returns CDR1 SNHLY and CDR2 FYNNEI. The record originates from a study of T cells expressing NK-cell markers. Study-wide context: CD3+CD56+NKG2C+, CD3+CD56+NKG2C- and CD3+CD56-NKG2C+ T cells, once sorted, supplied the TCR beta repertoires. Study results and limitations: In several donors, dominant clonotypes made up about 28.3-65% of CD3+CD56-NKG2C+ cells. Over 5 donors carried dominant NKG2C+ clonotypes that made up roughly 1.0-7.0% of their CD8+ T cells.

Template switching by 5'RACE with UMIs generated the TCR beta cDNA. For each CDR3 protein, TCRdb gives one entry from its re-call of the 5' RACE reads, without DNA. This repertoire includes about 160,000 distinct CDR3 sequences. This clonotype originated in a man between 18 and 69 years old in good health. The rearrangement joins TRBV2 to TRBJ1-5; TCRdb's D gene call, TRBD1, goes unchecked for lack of DNA. The sample was blood T cells: a sorted CD56 or NKG2C T cell subset, CD4+ or CD8+ T cells, or bulk PBMC T cells (not recorded which). CDR3 in amino acids: CASSEGTGDQPQHF.